Following are 32 T cell receptor beta chains from one sample sequenced in a study of CD8 T cells in ankylosing spondylitis. Each CDR3 protein is one row after TCRdb ran MiXCR on the 5' RACE reads. The table lists approximately 200,000 distinct CDR3 sequences, roughly 12% of them singletons. Sequencing was done on a sample of blood, either unsorted or a sorted T cell fraction (not recorded which). These receptors were taken from a male donor with ankylosing spondylitis or in good health (not recorded which).

This clonotype was detected ten times or more. The gene calls are TRBV12-3 or TRBV12-4 and TRBJ2-3; 11 nucleotides align to TRBD2. The CDR3 extends over 16 amino acids. V lost 6 bases to trimming and J lost 6 bases; unmatched junction nucleotides: 11. For the CDR3, the DNA is TGTGCCAGCAGCCTGGCACTAGCGGGGGCCCCGGATACGCAGTATTTT. Translation gives CASSLALAGAPDTQYF.

The V and J genes are TRBV7-9 and TRBJ2-3, with D possibly being TRBD2 (6 bases). V lost 1 base, J lost 5 bases, and 13 bases lay in between. Germline CDR1 SEHNR, CDR2 FQNEAQ (reference sequence). This CDR3 region has 15 residues. The CDR3 nucleotides read TGTGCCAGCAGCTTAGTTACGGGAGTGAAAGATACGCAGTATTTT. As protein: CASSLVTGVKDTQYF.

V gene TRBV7-2 combines with J gene TRBJ2-7; the match to TRBD2 covers 8 bases. CDR1 and CDR2 (germline): SGHTA, FQGNSA. The CDR3 has 15 amino acids. Losses at the gene ends were 5 bases for V and 3 bases for J; bases not matched to a gene: 9. The CDR3 here is CASSPEGSGNYEQYF. The DNA for the CDR3 is TGTGCCAGCAGCCCTGAGGGTAGCGGGAACTACGAGCAGTACTTC.

This clonotype was seen a handful of times. The chain recombines TRBV20-1 with TRBJ2-7, with a tentative D call TRBD1 (6 bases). CDR1 and CDR2 from the germline V gene are DFQATT and SNEGSKA (reference sequence). The V and J ends lost 0 bases and 3 bases respectively, with 12 bases between them. The CDR3 is 14 amino acids. Written as DNA, the CDR3 is TGCAGTGCTAGAGATCAAGGGGGAGTCTACGAGCAGTACTTC. Its translation is CSARDQGGVYEQYF.

This clonotype was counted only a few times. The J gene is TRBJ1-2, the V gene TRBV4-1; 7 nucleotides match TRBD1. Per the germline V gene, CDR1 is MGHRA and CDR2 is YSYEKL. CDR3 length: 15 amino acids. V was pared by 1 base and J by 8 bases, with 10 bases of the junction left unmatched. The CDR3 coding sequence is TGCGCCAGCAGCCAAGTAGGACAGGAGCCTCTCGGCTACACCTTC. This gives the protein CASSQVGQEPLGYTF.

This clonotype was counted ten times or more. The gene calls are TRBV2 and TRBJ2-7, with TRBD2 matching over 10 bases. Trimming cost V 8 bases and J 4 bases; bases outside gene matches: 8. The germline CDR1 and CDR2 sequences are SNHLY and FYNNEI. The CDR3 consists of 14 residues. The CDR3, as DNA: TGTGCCAGCGGGGAACTAGCGGGGTTTTACGAGCAGTACTTC. Translating gives CASGELAGFYEQYF.

The sample holds many counts of this clonotype. The chain employs TRBV3-1 and TRBJ2-3, with unresolved D. The CDR3 loop spans 14 amino acids. Germline V gene data show CDR1 as LGHDT and CDR2 as YNNKEL (reference sequence). Trimming removed 0 bases from V and 2 bases from J, with 6 bases in between. In nucleotides, the CDR3 is TGTGCCAGCAGCCAAGATCGGTTCACAGATACGCAGTATTTT. As protein: CASSQDRFTDTQYF.

The rearrangement links TRBV9 to TRBJ1-1; D call uncertain. This CDR3 contains 15 residues. The V end was cut by 4 bases, the J end by 0 bases, with 13 bases between. In germline, CDR1 is SGDLS, CDR2 YYNGEE. CDR3 loop: CASSPAASVNTEAFF. The CDR3 coding sequence is TGTGCCAGCAGCCCGGCAGCGTCGGTGAACACTGAAGCTTTCTTT.

This clonotype was detected only a few times. The rearrangement links TRBV11-2 to TRBJ2-3, with 9 bases fitting TRBD2. The germline CDR1 and CDR2 sequences are SGHAT and FQNNGV. Losses at the gene ends were 7 bases for V and 5 bases for J; bases not matched to a gene: 10. CDR3 length: 15 amino acids. CDR3: CASNLAGGPGDTQYF. The CDR3 bases are TGTGCCAGCAACCTCGCGGGGGGGCCGGGAGATACGCAGTATTTT.

This clonotype turned up a few times. The chain has TRBV25-1 and TRBJ2-1; perhaps D is TRBD1 or TRBD2 (6 bases each). V lost 4 bases and J 5 bases, leaving 15 bases between the germline ends. The CDR3 loop spans 15 amino acids. CDR1 is MGHDK and CDR2 is SYGVNS in the germline V gene. Here the CDR3 reads CASSVARGAHNEQFF. CDR3 bases: TGTGCCAGCAGTGTTGCGAGGGGGGCCCACAATGAGCAGTTCTTC. Full variable domain (missing parts from reference TRBV25-1 and TRBJ2-1): EADIYQTPRYLVIGTGKKITLECSQTMGHDKMYWYQQDPGMELHLIHYSYGVNSTEKGDLSSESTVSRIRTEHFPLTLESARPSHTSQYLCASSVARGAHNEQFFGPGTRLTVL.

The table lists this clonotype with a few counts. The gene calls are TRBV20-1 and TRBJ1-5; 10 positions match TRBD1. Trimming removed 0 bases from V and 6 bases from J; junction bases left unmatched: 2. The CDR3 is 14 residues long. Germline V gene data show CDR1 as DFQATT and CDR2 as SNEGSKA (reference sequence). The CDR3 reads CSARDGQGGQPQHF. The CDR3, as DNA: TGCAGTGCTAGAGATGGACAGGGGGGTCAGCCCCAGCATTTT.

This clonotype was seen a handful of times. The chain is built from TRBV30 and TRBJ2-7, with TRBD1 matching 8 bases. In germline, CDR1 is GTSNPN, CDR2 SVGIG (reference sequence). Trimming cost V 5 bases and J 0 bases; bases outside gene matches: 6. The CDR3 has 14 residues. The CDR3 region is CAWLGQESSYEQYF. CDR3 DNA sequence: TGTGCCTGGCTGGGACAGGAGAGCTCCTACGAGCAGTACTTC.

This clonotype was detected many times. V is TRBV12-3 or TRBV12-4 and J is TRBJ1-1; a weak D match, TRBD1 (6 bases). V gave up 3 bases and J gave up 2 bases, with 10 bases separating them. The CDR3 runs 14 residues. In DNA, the CDR3 is TGTGCCAGCAGTTTCAAGGGGGATAACACTGAAGCTTTCTTT. Translated: CASSFKGDNTEAFF.

The chain is built from TRBV20-1 and TRBJ2-7; 10 nucleotides agree with TRBD1. The germline V gene encodes CDR1 DFQATT and CDR2 SNEGSKA (reference sequence). The CDR3 runs 14 residues. V shed 0 bases and J 3 bases; nucleotides not matched to a gene: 2. The CDR3 protein is CSARETGGRYEQYF. The CDR3 DNA follows: TGCAGTGCTAGAGAGACAGGGGGCCGCTACGAGCAGTACTTC.

The chain employs TRBV25-1 and TRBJ2-5; 7 nucleotides agree with TRBD1. The CDR3 is made up of 15 amino acids. From germline, CDR1 is MGHDK and CDR2 SYGVNS. V shed 3 bases, J shed 1 base, and the junction held 5 bases outside the gene matches. DNA of the CDR3: TGTGCCAGCAGTGAGTGGGGACAGACCCAAGAGACCCAGTACTTC. It specifies CASSEWGQTQETQYF.

This clonotype appeared a few times. The chain joins TRBV4-2 to TRBJ2-7; TRBD2 might be the D (5 bases). Germline V gene data show CDR1 as LGHNA and CDR2 as YNFKEQ. The CDR3 sequence is 15 residues long. Deletions cut 7 bases from V and 2 bases from J, with 18 bases between. In nucleotides, the CDR3 is TGTGCCAGCACCCTTGACGCGGGCCCCACCTACGAGCAGTACTTC. It yields the protein CASTLDAGPTYEQYF.

The chain uses TRBV19 and TRBJ2-1, with 10 positions matching TRBD2. The CDR3 has 16 amino acids. The germline gives CDR1 LNHDA, CDR2 SQIVND (reference sequence). After removal of 1 base from V and 2 bases from J, the junction contained 2 bases not matched to a gene. This chain's CDR3 is CASSIGGLAAYNEQFF. CDR3 coding DNA: TGTGCCAGTAGTATAGGCGGACTAGCGGCCTACAATGAGCAGTTCTTC.

This chain uses TRBV29-1 with TRBJ2-7; D remains unclear. The CDR3 runs 13 residues. V was trimmed by 7 bases and J by 0 bases, leaving 13 bases between them. In germline, CDR1 is SQVTM, CDR2 ANQGSEA. This CDR3 is CSASVRSSYEQYF. CDR3 nucleotide sequence: TGCAGCGCCTCAGTTAGGAGCTCCTACGAGCAGTACTTC.

On this clonotype itself: One end of the junction fails to match germline, which may point to a read error. The rearrangement links TRBV6-1 to TRBJ2-1, with D possibly being TRBD2 (6 bases). CDR1 is MNHNS and CDR2 is SASEGT in the germline V gene. The CDR3 consists of 15 residues. CDR3 DNA sequence: TGTGCCAGCTGTGAAGAGGAGACTAGATGGAATGAGCAGTTCTTC. Translation: CASCEEETRWNEQFF.

This clonotype occurred a few times. The chain links TRBV7-9 to TRBJ2-1, with 7 bases fitting TRBD1. V dropped 5 bases and J dropped 4; count of bases not matched to a gene: 11. This CDR3 contains 16 residues. The germline CDR1 and CDR2 sequences are SEHNR and FQNEAQ (reference sequence). CDR3 DNA: TGTGCCAGCAGCCATAACCGGGACAGACTATACAATGAGCAGTTCTTC. Translation: CASSHNRDRLYNEQFF. The variable domain in full, completed from reference TRBV7-9 and TRBJ2-1, reads DTGVSQNPRHKITKRGQNVTFRCDPISEHNRLYWYRQTLGQGPEFLTYFQNEAQLEKSRLLSDRFSAERPKGSFSTLEIQRTEQGDSAMYLCASSHNRDRLYNEQFFGPGTRLTVL.

This clonotype was seen ten or more times. This chain uses TRBV4-1 with TRBJ2-7, with a weak D call TRBD2 (6 bases). CDR3 length: 17 amino acids. Trimming left V 0 bases short and J 5 bases short, with 20 bases between. CDR1 MGHRA and CDR2 YSYEKL come from the germline V gene. The DNA for the CDR3 is TGCGCCAGCAGCCAAGATGTGACAGCGGGTTTGAGGAACGAGCAGTACTTC. This sequence encodes CASSQDVTAGLRNEQYF.

The chain has TRBV5-5 and TRBJ1-1; 7 bases align to TRBD1. CDR1 and CDR2 from the germline V gene are SGHKS and YYEKEE (reference sequence). This CDR3 spans 14 amino acids. V lost 2 bases to trimming and J lost 3 bases; unmatched junction nucleotides: 4. DNA of the CDR3: TGTGCCAGCAGCTTACATACAGGGGACACTGAAGCTTTCTTT. Translated, it gives CASSLHTGDTEAFF.

The rearrangement joins TRBV7-9 to TRBJ1-6; D gene ambiguous. V lost 2 bases, J lost 9 bases, and 8 bases lay in between. There are 13 residues in the CDR3. Germline CDR1 and CDR2: SEHNR and FQNEAQ (reference sequence). The CDR3 nucleotides read TGTGCCAGCAGCTTAAATAGTGCTTCACCCCTCCACTTT. Translation: CASSLNSASPLHF.

The chain joins TRBV5-6 to TRBJ2-7; a weak D match, TRBD2 (5 bases). This CDR3 has 15 residues. Germline V lookup: CDR1 SGHDT, CDR2 YYEEEE. The V and J ends lost 4 bases and 3 bases respectively, with 17 bases between them. The CDR3 loop reads CASSEEGRTRYEQYF. The CDR3 bases are TGTGCCAGCAGCGAAGAAGGCAGGACTCGCTACGAGCAGTACTTC.

This clonotype was counted many times. This chain connects TRBV4-1 to TRBJ2-1; TRBD1 agrees at 9 bases. Germline assignment: CDR1 MGHRA and CDR2 YSYEKL. This CDR3 comprises 15 residues. With 1 base clipped from V and 7 bases from J, the junction kept 5 bases outside the gene matches. CDR3 DNA sequence: TGCGCCAGCAGCCAAGGGAGGGGACAGGGAAATGAGCAGTTCTTC. Protein product: CASSQGRGQGNEQFF.

The genes are TRBV5-5 and TRBJ2-1; D possibly corresponds to TRBD2 (6 bases). The V and J ends lost 1 base and 0 bases respectively, with 14 bases between them. CDR1 is SGHKS, CDR2 YYEKEE, per germline (reference sequence). The CDR3 extends over 17 amino acids. The CDR3 region is CASSLSAGPGSYNEQFF. CDR3 DNA sequence: TGTGCCAGCAGCTTGTCTGCGGGGCCAGGCTCCTACAATGAGCAGTTCTTC.

This clonotype appeared a few times. V usage is TRBV20-1 and J usage is TRBJ2-7, with TRBD1 matching 10 bases. The trim removed 6 bases at V and 0 bases at J, leaving 5 bases unmatched. In germline, CDR1 is DFQATT, CDR2 SNEGSKA (reference sequence). This CDR3 comprises 14 residues. CDR3 loop: CSALGTGVSYEQYF. CDR3 DNA sequence: TGCAGTGCCTTGGGGACAGGGGTCTCCTACGAGCAGTACTTC.

This clonotype was seen at least ten times. The chain employs TRBV20-1 and TRBJ2-7, with 9 bases lining up with TRBD1. Per germline, CDR1 DFQATT and CDR2 SNEGSKA (reference sequence). J was trimmed by 6 bases and V by 1 base; bases with no gene match: 4. The CDR3 totals 13 residues. This CDR3 reads CSARGTGEVEQYF. Here the CDR3 DNA reads TGCAGTGCTAGAGGGACAGGGGAGGTCGAGCAGTACTTC.

The chain carries TRBV18 and TRBJ2-7; a possible D gene is TRBD2 (7 bases). CDR1 and CDR2 (germline): KGHSH, LQKENI. Trimming cost V 3 bases and J 5 bases, with 26 bases left between them. This CDR3 is 18 amino acids long. The CDR3: CASSPPRVGGRDLHEQYF. In nucleotides, the CDR3 is TGTGCCAGCTCACCTCCGCGGGTGGGGGGGCGCGATCTCCACGAGCAGTACTTC. Based on the CDR3 plus reference TRBV18 and TRBJ2-7, the full variable domain is NAGVMQNPRHLVRRRGQEARLRCSPMKGHSHVYWYRQLPEEGLKFMVYLQKENIIDESGMPKERFSAEFPKEGPSILRIQQVVRGDSAAYFCASSPPRVGGRDLHEQYFGPGTRLTVT.

In this sample, this clonotype turned up a few times. J is TRBJ2-7 and V is TRBV5-1; 14 bases are shared with TRBD2. Germline CDR1 and CDR2: SGHRS and YFSETQ. The CDR3 length is 16 residues. With 4 bases clipped from V and 6 bases from J, the junction kept 9 bases outside the gene matches. CDR3 sequence: CASSLGLAGGLSEQYF. The CDR3 DNA follows: TGCGCCAGCAGCCTCGGACTAGCGGGGGGATTGAGCGAGCAGTACTTC. The complete variable domain, with remaining parts taken from reference TRBV5-1 and TRBJ2-7, reads KAGVTQTPRYLIKTRGQQVTLSCSPISGHRSVSWYQQTPGQGLQFLFEYFSETQRNKGNFPGRFSGRQFSNSRSEMNVSTLELGDSALYLCASSLGLAGGLSEQYFGPGTRLTVT.

This clonotype was counted at least ten times. The J gene is TRBJ2-3, the V gene TRBV12-3 or TRBV12-4, with D hard to call. The CDR3 sequence is 15 residues long. V lost 4 bases, J lost 4 bases, and 15 bases lay in between. CDR3 nucleotides: TGTGCCAGCAGTTGGGCAACGAACAGCGCAGATACGCAGTATTTT. Protein: CASSWATNSADTQYF.

This clonotype was detected many times. The V gene is TRBV12-3 or TRBV12-4, the J gene TRBJ2-5; possibly TRBD2 for D (6 bases). The ends were cut back, 5 bases at V and 10 bases at J, with 11 bases in the middle. CDR3 length equals 11 residues. The CDR3: CASSPGLHQYF. CDR3 coding DNA: TGTGCCAGCAGTCCCGGACTACACCAGTACTTC.